This T cell receptor beta chain was retrieved from a study of T cells in Graves' hyperthyroidism and ophthalmopathy. The study's findings and limits: Expanded thyroid clonotypes (above 0.001) were mostly also found in blood.

TCR beta CDR3 region amplification was performed from RNA transcripts. The HTBI primer set drove a first-round RT-PCR of the TCR CDR3. TCRdb fed the multiplex PCR reads into MiXCR, producing one record per CDR3 protein. Altogether hundreds of thousands of distinct CDR3 sequences are present, about 20% being singletons, with the ten largest covering about half. The germline V and J ends were trimmed by 2 bases and 6 bases, with 14 bases remaining between them. CDR1 and CDR2 from the germline V gene are MDHEN and SYDVKM. CDR3 length equals 15 residues. This clonotype showed up many times. Antigen: not known.

J is TRBJ2-1 and V is TRBV28, with D possibly being TRBD1 (6 bases). The source of this sequence is a man in his forties with Graves' ophthalmopathy. Sequencing used blood. The CDR3 sequence is CASSLQGNLGNEQFF. The CDR3 DNA follows: TGTGCCAGCAGTTTACAGGGGAATTTAGGCAATGAGCAGTTCTTC.